These 14 T cell receptor beta chains were sequenced from one sample in a study of post-analysis software for immune sequencing data. General study points: Controls showed lower frequencies than patients for 5 or 6 TRBV segments, and TRBV5-6, TRBV5-1 and TRBV20-1 were among these.

Which antigens these TCRs recognize remains unknown. TCR beta cDNA libraries had unique molecular identifiers. From the PCR reads, TCRdb called clonotypes with MiXCR, one entry per CDR3 protein. The sample lists around 440,000 distinct CDR3 sequences, around 40% seen once, with over 10% in the top ten. Material: blood. The source of these receptors is a girl aged 5-17 years with multiple sclerosis.

The genes are TRBV5-1 and TRBJ1-6, with a possible D match to TRBD1 (6 bases). The CDR3 length is 16 residues. The V gene lost 0 bases and the J gene lost 10 bases, with 17 bases spanning the gap. In germline, CDR1 is SGHRS, CDR2 YFSETQ. The CDR3 is CASSLDPAQGRSPLHF. As DNA, the CDR3 is TGCGCCAGCAGCTTGGATCCGGCACAGGGTAGATCACCCCTCCACTTT.

The chain has TRBV4-1 and TRBJ2-3; D not certain. The CDR3 loop spans 13 amino acids. Trimming took 4 bases from V and 2 from J, leaving 7 bases between them. Germline CDR1 and CDR2: MGHRA and YSYEKL. The CDR3 sequence: CASSPLPTDTQYF. Here the CDR3 DNA reads TGCGCCAGCAGCCCTCTCCCCACAGATACGCAGTATTTT.

This clonotype has only a few counts. The chain has TRBV10-3 and TRBJ2-1; TRBD2 matches at 13 bases. Germline CDR1 reads ENHRY; CDR2 reads SYGVKD. This CDR3 spans 15 amino acids. The V and J ends lost 8 bases and 4 bases, in that order; junction bases with no gene match: 5. The CDR3 loop reads CAISAGLAGYNEQFF. The DNA for the CDR3 is TGTGCCATCTCTGCGGGACTAGCGGGGTACAATGAGCAGTTCTTC.

The chain joins TRBV29-1 to TRBJ2-3; D possibly matches TRBD1 or TRBD2 (5 bases each). Germline CDR1 reads SQVTM; CDR2 reads ANQGSEA. The CDR3 spans 18 residues. The germline V and J ends were trimmed by 4 bases and 0 bases, with 23 bases remaining between them. The CDR3: CSVVRGIGPFSSTDTQYF. CDR3 DNA sequence: TGCAGCGTTGTGAGGGGAATTGGGCCGTTTAGCAGCACAGATACGCAGTATTTT.

This clonotype is a singleton in its sample. The chain joins TRBV28 to TRBJ2-3, with TRBD2 identical over 7 bases. Germline trimming cut 5 bases from V and 4 bases from J; bases unmatched to any gene: 9. This CDR3 comprises 15 residues. Germline CDR1 MDHEN, CDR2 SYDVKM. This CDR3 reads CASSPGEGQADTQYF. The CDR3 DNA sequence: TGTGCCAGCAGTCCCGGGGAGGGGCAGGCAGATACGCAGTATTTT.

This clonotype has a handful of counts. The chain carries TRBV20-1 and TRBJ1-5; D gene unclear. Germline CDR1 DFQATT, CDR2 SNEGSKA (reference sequence). V gave up 6 bases and J gave up 9 bases, with 12 bases separating them. The CDR3 has 11 amino acids. In nucleotides, the CDR3 is TGCAGTGCGACACTTCGGGGGCCCCAGCATTTT. Residues: CSATLRGPQHF.

The chain uses TRBV20-1 and TRBJ1-1; D not certain. There are 12 residues in the CDR3. Between the trimmed V and J ends, which lost 6 bases and 8 bases, there was a span of 16 bases. Germline V gene lookup returns CDR1 DFQATT and CDR2 SNEGSKA (reference sequence). CDR3: CSAPDAITEAFF. CDR3 DNA: TGCAGTGCCCCGGACGCAATCACGGAAGCTTTCTTT.

The gene calls are TRBV5-8 and TRBJ2-4, with no clear D. The DNA end is a closer match to TRBJ2-5, so the J assignment may be wrong. Germline V lookup: CDR1 SGHTS, CDR2 YDEGEE. This CDR3 is built from 13 residues. The CDR3 nucleotides are TGTGCCAGCAGCTTAGCCCAGTCAGAGACCCAGTACTTC. Protein: CASSLAQSETQYF.

The chain carries TRBV6-5 and TRBJ1-1; weak D call: TRBD1 (5 bases). The CDR3 has 15 residues. Germline V gene lookup returns CDR1 MNHEY and CDR2 SVGAGI. Between the trimmed V and J ends, which lost 1 base and 4 bases, there was a span of 13 bases. The CDR3 DNA is TGTGCCAGCAGTTACTGGGGAGGGGTGAGCACTGAAGCTTTCTTT. Translation: CASSYWGGVSTEAFF.

Worth noting for this clonotype: Sequence at one end of the junction differs from germline and may be a read error. The chain carries TRBV5-5 and TRBJ1-2; possible D gene TRBD1, 6 bases. This CDR3 is 14 amino acids long. CDR1 is SGHKS and CDR2 is YYEKEE in the germline V gene (reference sequence). This CDR3 is CASRWDTANYGYTF. DNA for the CDR3: TGTGCTAGCAGGTGGGACACAGCTAACTATGGCTACACCTTC.

This chain joins TRBV6-5 and TRBJ2-5; D call uncertain. The germline gives CDR1 MNHEY, CDR2 SVGAGI. This CDR3 comprises 13 residues. V dropped 5 bases and J dropped 3 bases, with 10 bases sitting between them. CDR3 protein: CASSDLSEETQYF. In DNA, the CDR3 is TGTGCCAGCAGTGATCTGAGTGAAGAGACCCAGTACTTC.

The chain carries TRBV7-2 and TRBJ2-5; the match to TRBD1 covers 7 bases. V trimming: 3 bases; J trimming: 2 bases; junction bases outside the gene matches: 9. CDR1 and CDR2 from the germline V gene are SGHTA and FQGNSA. CDR3 length equals 16 residues. The CDR3 DNA reads as TGTGCCAGCAGCTTGGGACAGTCGAAGGGACAAGAGACCCAGTACTTC. Its translation: CASSLGQSKGQETQYF.

V and J are TRBV28 and TRBJ2-5, with a tentative D call TRBD1 (7 bases). The CDR3 loop spans 15 amino acids. Between the trimmed V and J ends, which lost 3 bases and 2 bases, there was a span of 13 bases. From germline, CDR1 is MDHEN and CDR2 SYDVKM. CDR3 residues: CASSFNAGGQETQYF. CDR3 coding DNA: TGTGCCAGCAGTTTTAACGCAGGGGGGCAAGAGACCCAGTACTTC.

With respect to this clonotype: With a much larger clone just one base away, this may be a read error. V and J are TRBV7-2 and TRBJ2-7; no reliable D call. The tail of the sequence fits TRBJ2-5 better, so the J call may be wrong. This CDR3 region has 14 residues. Germline-derived CDR1 and CDR2 are SGHTA and FQGNSA. The CDR3 DNA is TGTGCCAGCTCCGTGCCCCGTTATTCAGAGACCCAGTACTTC. It translates to CASSVPRYSETQYF.